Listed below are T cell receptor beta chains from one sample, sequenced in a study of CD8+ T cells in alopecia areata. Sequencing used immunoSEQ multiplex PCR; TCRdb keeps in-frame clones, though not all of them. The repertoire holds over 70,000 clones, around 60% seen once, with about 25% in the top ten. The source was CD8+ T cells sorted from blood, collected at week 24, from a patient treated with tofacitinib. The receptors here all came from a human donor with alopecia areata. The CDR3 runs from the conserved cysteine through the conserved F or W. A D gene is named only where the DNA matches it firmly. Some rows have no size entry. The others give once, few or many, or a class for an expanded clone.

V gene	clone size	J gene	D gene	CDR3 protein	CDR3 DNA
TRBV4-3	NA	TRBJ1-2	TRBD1	CASSHSWTGESYGYTF	TGCGCCAGCAGCCACTCCTGGACAGGGGAAAGCTATGGCTACACCTTC
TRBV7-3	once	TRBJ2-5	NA	CASSLGGGAQETQYF	TGTGCCAGCAGCTTAGGGGGAGGAGCCCAAGAGACCCAGTACTTC
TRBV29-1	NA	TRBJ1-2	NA	CSVGGVPGPRTHGYTF	TGCAGCGTTGGAGGGGTTCCGGGACCGAGGACCCATGGCTACACCTTC
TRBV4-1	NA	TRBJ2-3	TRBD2	CASSHPSGEASRGTDTQYF	TGCGCCAGCAGCCACCCTAGCGGGGAGGCCTCGCGAGGCACAGATACGCAGTATTTT
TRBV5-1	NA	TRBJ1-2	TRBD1	CASSFQRDSGNYGYTF	TGCGCCAGCAGCTTCCAGCGGGACAGCGGCAACTATGGCTACACCTTC
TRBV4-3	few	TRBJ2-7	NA	CASSQVVWRNPYDEQYF	TGCGCCAGCAGCCAAGTGGTTTGGAGAAATCCTTACGACGAGCAGTACTTC
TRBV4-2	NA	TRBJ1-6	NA	CASSHSEGDNSPLHF	TGTGCCAGCAGCCATAGTGAGGGGGATAATTCACCCCTCCACTTT
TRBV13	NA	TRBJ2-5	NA	CASAWGAERGETQYF	TGTGCCAGCGCCTGGGGCGCGGAGAGGGGGGAGACCCAGTACTTC
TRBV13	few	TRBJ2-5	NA	CASSSRLASGETQYF	TGTGCCAGCAGTTCTCGTCTGGCTAGTGGGGAGACCCAGTACTTC
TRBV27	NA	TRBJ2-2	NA	CASSLSPTGELFF	TGTGCCAGCAGTTTATCGCCAACCGGGGAGCTGTTTTTT
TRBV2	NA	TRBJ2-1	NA	CASFHAENLDEQFF	TGTGCCAGCTTTCACGCGGAAAATTTGGATGAGCAGTTCTTC
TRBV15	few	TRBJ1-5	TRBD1	CATSTRQGFSNQPQHF	TGTGCCACCAGCACTCGACAGGGTTTCAGCAATCAGCCCCAGCATTTT
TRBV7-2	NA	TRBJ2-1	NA	CASSLGAGNEQFF	TGTGCCAGCAGCTTAGGGGCAGGGAATGAGCAGTTCTTC
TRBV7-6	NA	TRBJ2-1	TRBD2	CASSSLAGGVYNEQFF	TGTGCCAGCAGTTCACTAGCGGGAGGGGTCTACAATGAGCAGTTCTTC
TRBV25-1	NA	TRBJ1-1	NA	CASTQGPEAFF	TGTGCCAGCACCCAGGGTCCTGAAGCTTTCTTT
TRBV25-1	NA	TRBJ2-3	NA	CASSEMDTSTDTQYF	TGTGCCAGCAGTGAAATGGACACCAGCACAGATACGCAGTATTTT
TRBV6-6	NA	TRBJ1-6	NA	CASTLSPGINSPLHF	TGTGCCAGCACCTTATCCCCAGGGATAAATTCACCCCTCCACTTT
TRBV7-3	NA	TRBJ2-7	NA	CASSFGGHEQYF	TGTGCCAGCAGCTTCGGAGGGCACGAGCAGTACTTC
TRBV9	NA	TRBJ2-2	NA	CASSEWGTGELFF	TGTGCCAGCAGCGAGTGGGGGACCGGGGAGCTGTTTTTT
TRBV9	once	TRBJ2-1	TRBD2	CASSPLFSGGPFF	TGTGCCAGCAGCCCTTTATTTTCGGGGGGTCCGTTCTTC
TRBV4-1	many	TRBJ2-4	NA	CASSQLVREREEDIQYF	TGCGCCAGCAGCCAATTGGTGAGGGAGAGAGAGGAGGACATTCAGTACTTC
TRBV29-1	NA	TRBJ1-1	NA	CSVEGWEGGTEALF	TGCAGCGTTGAGGGCTGGGAGGGTGGAACTGAAGCTTTATTT
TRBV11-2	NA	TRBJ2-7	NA	CASSLDVLRGYEQYF	TGTGCCAGCAGCTTAGATGTCCTCCGGGGCTACGAGCAGTACTTC
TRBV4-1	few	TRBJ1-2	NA	CASSQEWGGDYGYTF	TGCGCCAGCAGCCAAGAGTGGGGGGGCGACTATGGCTACACCTTC
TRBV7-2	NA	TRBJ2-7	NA	CASSLERDFSYEQYF	TGTGCCAGCAGCTTAGAGAGGGACTTCTCCTACGAGCAGTACTTC
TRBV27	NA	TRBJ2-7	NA	CASSRSGPTYEQYF	TGTGCCAGCAGTAGGTCAGGACCGACCTACGAGCAGTACTTC
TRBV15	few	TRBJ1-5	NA	CATSRDPYSNQPQHF	TGTGCCACCAGCAGAGATCCCTATAGCAATCAGCCCCAGCATTTT
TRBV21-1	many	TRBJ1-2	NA	CASKRKGACGYTF	TGTGCCAGCAAAAGAAAGGGGGCTTGTGGCTACACCTTC
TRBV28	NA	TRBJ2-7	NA	CASSPRALSSYEQYF	TGTGCCAGCAGTCCCCGGGCCTTAAGCTCCTACGAGCAGTACTTC
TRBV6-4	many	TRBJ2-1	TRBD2	CASSESSGGYNEQFF	TGTGCCAGCAGTGAATCTAGCGGGGGTTACAATGAGCAGTTCTTC
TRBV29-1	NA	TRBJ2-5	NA	CSVPGPWQETQYF	TGCAGCGTGCCGGGACCGTGGCAAGAGACCCAGTACTTC
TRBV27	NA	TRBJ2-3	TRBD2	CASSLSLAGDTDTQYF	TGTGCCAGCAGTTTATCGCTAGCGGGGGACACAGATACGCAGTATTTT
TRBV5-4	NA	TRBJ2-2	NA	CASSLDSSENTGELFF	TGTGCCAGCAGCCTAGACAGTAGCGAGAACACCGGGGAGCTGTTTTTT
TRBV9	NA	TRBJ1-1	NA	CASSPLTEAFF	TGTGCCAGCAGCCCCCTCACTGAAGCTTTCTTT
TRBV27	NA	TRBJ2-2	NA	CASSLDLNTGELFF	TGTGCCAGCAGTTTAGATCTGAACACCGGGGAGCTGTTTTTT
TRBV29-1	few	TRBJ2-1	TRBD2	CSVETSGRAYNEQFF	TGCAGCGTGGAGACTAGCGGGAGAGCCTACAATGAGCAGTTCTTC
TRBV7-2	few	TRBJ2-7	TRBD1	CASSLVSGTGWSEQYF	TGTGCCAGCAGCTTAGTCTCTGGGACAGGTTGGAGCGAGCAGTACTTC
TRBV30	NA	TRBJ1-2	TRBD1	CAWEPGQGIYGYTF	TGTGCCTGGGAACCAGGACAGGGGATATATGGCTACACCTTC
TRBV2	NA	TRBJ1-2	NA	CASEALGHGGLDGYTF	TGTGCCAGCGAGGCCCTGGGACACGGAGGGTTGGATGGCTACACCTTC
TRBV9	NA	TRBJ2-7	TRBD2	CASSEGLAAFEQYF	TGTGCCAGCAGCGAGGGACTAGCGGCCTTTGAGCAGTACTTC
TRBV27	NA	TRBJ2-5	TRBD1	CASSGTGGRQETQYF	TGTGCCAGCAGTGGGACAGGGGGGCGCCAAGAGACCCAGTACTTC
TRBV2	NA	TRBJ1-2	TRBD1	CASGGQGGDGYTF	TGTGCCAGCGGGGGTCAAGGGGGCGATGGCTACACCTTC
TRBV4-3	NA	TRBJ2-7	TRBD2	CASSQVLEAGGAYEQYF	TGCGCCAGCAGCCAAGTTTTGGAGGCGGGGGGGGCCTACGAGCAGTACTTC
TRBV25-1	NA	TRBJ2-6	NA	CASSEVPGVGANVLTF	TGTGCCAGCAGTGAAGTACCGGGGGTAGGGGCCAACGTCCTGACTTTC
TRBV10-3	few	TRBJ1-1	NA	CAISAIKNRRPEAFF	TGTGCCATCAGTGCCATAAAGAATAGAAGGCCCGAAGCTTTCTTT
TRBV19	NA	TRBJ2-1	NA	CASMVPGSSYNEQFF	TGTGCCAGTATGGTGCCAGGGAGCTCCTACAATGAGCAGTTCTTC